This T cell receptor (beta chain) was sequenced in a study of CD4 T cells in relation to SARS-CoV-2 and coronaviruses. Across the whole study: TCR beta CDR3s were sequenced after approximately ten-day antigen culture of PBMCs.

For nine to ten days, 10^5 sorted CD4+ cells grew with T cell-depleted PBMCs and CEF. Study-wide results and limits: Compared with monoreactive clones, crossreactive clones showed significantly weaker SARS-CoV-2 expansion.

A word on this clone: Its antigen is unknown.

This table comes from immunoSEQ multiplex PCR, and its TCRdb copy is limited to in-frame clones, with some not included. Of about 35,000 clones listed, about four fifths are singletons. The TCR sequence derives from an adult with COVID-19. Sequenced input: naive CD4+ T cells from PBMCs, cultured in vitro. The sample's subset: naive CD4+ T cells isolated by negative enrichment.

As DNA, the CDR3 is TGTGCCACCAGTGATTTCGGCGGGGGTGGGGAGCAGTTCTTC. This translates into CATSDFGGGGEQFF. The V gene is TRBV24-1, the J gene TRBJ2-1; 7 bases map to TRBD2. This CDR3 spans 14 amino acids. Germline CDR1 and CDR2: KGHDR and SFDVKD. The V gene end was trimmed by 1 base and the J gene end by 10 bases; junction bases not matched to a gene: 6.